This T cell receptor beta chain originates from a study of blood T cell repertoires in COVID-19. Germline V gene sequence: CDR1 SGHVS, CDR2 FQNEAQ. CDR3 length: 13 residues. With 1 base clipped from V and 11 bases from J, the junction kept 7 bases outside the gene matches. In the authors' workflow: Scientists estimated how many nucleated cells there were by amplifying reference gene primers. This table comes from immunoSEQ multiplex PCR, and its TCRdb copy is limited to in-frame clones, with some not included. That table supplies the V and J calls and clone size; D and trimming were determined from the DNA. The sample contains 400,000 or so clones, approximately 86% of which appear only once.

The chain links TRBV7-8 to TRBJ1-1; TRBD1 aligns across 7 bases. Specimen: peripheral blood. The receptor was isolated from a human donor in a cohort sampled during active COVID-19. The CDR3 sequence: CASSLGDSRGAFF. CDR3 nucleotides: TGTGCCAGCAGCTTAGGGGACAGCCGAGGGGCTTTCTTT.